These 7 T cell receptor beta chains came from one sample sequenced in a study of cytomegalovirus exposure and HLA in healthy donors. Use of 60 Vbeta and 13 Jbeta primers characterized the PCR. The assay was immunoSEQ multiplex PCR, and TCRdb's table has in-frame clones only and misses some. Of fewer than 250,000 clones in the sample, about 80% were seen once. Sequencing was performed on PBMCs. The receptors shown here come from a man aged 18-30 years in good health and CMV-seronegative.

This chain joins TRBV5-1 and TRBJ1-4; D unclear. Germline-derived CDR1 and CDR2 are SGHRS and YFSETQ. V gave up 4 bases and J gave up 0 bases, with 19 bases separating them. There are 18 residues in the CDR3. The CDR3 sequence: CASSPSTRTPSTNEKLFF. For the CDR3, the DNA is TGCGCCAGCAGCCCGTCAACACGCACCCCTTCAACTAATGAAAAACTGTTTTTT.

This clone was seen only once. The J gene is TRBJ2-7, the V gene TRBV5-1, with 8 positions matching TRBD2. The CDR3 runs 19 residues. CDR1 is SGHRS, CDR2 YFSETQ, per germline. J was trimmed by 1 base and V by 4 bases; bases with no gene match: 19. For the CDR3, the DNA is TGCGCCAGCAGCCCCCCGCGGGGGGCGATAGCGGGAACTTCCTACGAGCAGTACTTC. Translation: CASSPPRGAIAGTSYEQYF.

This chain uses TRBV12-5 with TRBJ2-5; D is ambiguous. Judging by the DNA end, TRBJ2-7 fits better; the J call may be wrong. Germline V gene data show CDR1 as LGHNT and CDR2 as FRNRAP. The CDR3 consists of 11 residues. In DNA, the CDR3 is TGTGCTAGTGGTCCAGGTTACGAGCAGTACTTC. It is translated as CASGPGYEQYF.

This clone occurred a few times. This chain links TRBV6-1 with TRBJ1-5; D unclear. CDR3 length: 13 amino acids. Germline V gene sequence: CDR1 MNHNS, CDR2 SASEGT. Trimming removed 5 bases from V and 7 bases from J, with 12 bases in between. The CDR3 DNA reads as TGTGCCAGCAGTTTTGTGGGAGGACAGCCCCAGCATTTT. It is translated as CASSFVGGQPQHF.

This clone was detected a few times. V and J are TRBV30 and TRBJ2-1, with 8 bases identical to TRBD2. This CDR3 has 14 residues. After removal of 0 bases from V and 6 bases from J, the junction contained 4 bases not matched to a gene. Germline loops: CDR1 GTSNPN, CDR2 SVGIG (reference sequence). CDR3 in DNA: TGTGCCTGGAGTGTAGGACTAGCCTCCAATGAGCAGTTCTTC. This gives the protein CAWSVGLASNEQFF.

The rearrangement links TRBV27 to TRBJ2-1, with 11 bases identical to TRBD2. With V trimmed by 5 bases and J by 0 bases, 3 bases remained unmatched. The germline V gene has CDR1 MNHEY and CDR2 SMNVEV (reference sequence). This CDR3 is 16 amino acids long. This CDR3 reads CASSPLAGGSYNEQFF. The CDR3 DNA follows: TGTGCCAGCAGTCCCCTAGCGGGAGGCTCCTACAATGAGCAGTTCTTC.

V gene TRBV11-3 combines with J gene TRBJ2-2; a weak D match, TRBD2 (5 bases). This CDR3 has 14 amino acids. V was trimmed by 5 bases and J by 1 base, leaving 8 bases between them. Germline assignment: CDR1 SGHNT and CDR2 YENEEA. CDR3 DNA sequence: TGTGCCAGCAGCCGAGGAGGGAACACCGGGGAGCTGTTTTTT. The encoded protein is CASSRGGNTGELFF.